A single sample is the source of the 21 T cell receptor beta chains below, sequenced in a study of T cells in tuberculosis. Sequenced by immunoSEQ multiplex PCR; TCRdb stores in-frame clones only, minus some. The sample gives roughly 35,000 clones, approximately 90% of which show up once; roughly 2.4% is in the top ten. Sequenced: PBMCs. The receptor set was obtained from a donor aged 5 to 30 with latent tuberculosis or without tuberculosis infection.

The V call is TRBV10-3, the J call TRBJ2-1; D possibly corresponds to TRBD1 (6 bases). Germline CDR1 and CDR2: ENHRY and SYGVKD. This CDR3 contains 14 residues. Trimming left V 2 bases short and J 5 bases short, with 10 bases between. The CDR3 DNA is TGTGCCATCAGTGAGAACAGGGATAACAATGAGCAGTTCTTC. It codes for CAISENRDNNEQFF.

This chain links TRBV4-3 with TRBJ1-2, with 7 bases lining up with TRBD1. The trim removed 0 bases at V and 7 bases at J, leaving 2 bases unmatched. The CDR3 is made up of 13 amino acids. The V gene's germline CDR1 is LGHNA and CDR2 YSLEER. The CDR3 region has the DNA TGCGCCAGCAGCCAAGAAAGGGGGCTTGGCTACACCTTC. Translation: CASSQERGLGYTF.

This sequence joins TRBV11-2 and TRBJ2-7, with TRBD2 identical over 7 bases. This CDR3 has 14 amino acids. J was trimmed by 2 bases and V by 3 bases; bases with no gene match: 4. Looked up from germline, CDR1 is SGHAT and CDR2 is FQNNGV. CDR3 in amino acids: CASSLWEGAYEQYF. As DNA, the CDR3 is TGTGCCAGCAGCTTGTGGGAGGGCGCCTACGAGCAGTACTTC. Supplemented by reference TRBV11-2 and TRBJ2-7, the full variable domain reads EAGVAQSPRYKIIEKRQSVAFWCNPISGHATLYWYQQILGQGPKLLIQFQNNGVVDDSQLPKDRFSAERLKGVDSTLKIQPAKLEDSAVYLCASSLWEGAYEQYFGPGTRLTVT.

The chain recombines TRBV6-5 with TRBJ1-5; 7 bases agree with TRBD1. Germline values: CDR1 MNHEY, CDR2 SVGAGI. Germline trimming cut 6 bases from V and 2 bases from J; bases unmatched to any gene: 4. CDR3 length: 14 amino acids. The CDR3 loop is CASSAGQGNQPQHF. Here the CDR3 DNA reads TGTGCCAGCAGCGCCGGACAGGGCAATCAGCCCCAGCATTTT.

This chain uses TRBV11-2 with TRBJ2-6, with unresolved D. The V gene lost 5 bases and the J gene lost 0 bases, with 5 bases spanning the gap. The CDR3 contains 14 residues. Germline V gene data show CDR1 as SGHAT and CDR2 as FQNNGV. The CDR3 region has the DNA TGTGCCAGCAGCCCCTTCTCTGGGGCCAACGTCCTGACTTTC. It specifies CASSPFSGANVLTF.

V and J are TRBV10-3 and TRBJ2-2; the D gene is possibly TRBD2 (7 bases). Trimming shortened V by 8 bases and J by 5 bases, and 15 bases separated the two germline ends. The germline CDR1 and CDR2 sequences are ENHRY and SYGVKD. This CDR3 is built from 14 residues. The CDR3 region is CAIGRGAETGELFF. The CDR3 DNA reads as TGTGCCATCGGTCGGGGGGCCGAAACCGGGGAGCTGTTTTTT.

The gene calls are TRBV19 and TRBJ1-1; 8 nucleotides match TRBD1. The junction had 6 bases not matched to a gene; V was cut back by 3 bases and J by 6 bases. This CDR3 is 14 amino acids long. The germline gives CDR1 LNHDA, CDR2 SQIVND (reference sequence). This CDR3 is CASSISGQGAEAFF. The CDR3 DNA reads TGTGCCAGTAGTATTTCCGGACAGGGCGCTGAAGCTTTCTTT.

This clone was recorded once. J is TRBJ1-2 and V is TRBV4-1, with D possibly TRBD1 on 5 matching bases. V dropped 5 bases and J dropped 5 bases, with 12 bases sitting between them. CDR3 length equals 13 residues. Germline loops: CDR1 MGHRA, CDR2 YSYEKL. The CDR3 bases are TGCGCCAGCAGCTACGACAGCCTGTATGGCTACACCTTC. Its translation: CASSYDSLYGYTF.

This sequence joins TRBV2 and TRBJ2-1; 8 bases match TRBD2. This CDR3 region has 15 residues. CDR1 and CDR2 (germline): SNHLY, FYNNEI. Germline trimming cut 6 bases from V and 3 bases from J; bases unmatched to any gene: 7. CDR3 in DNA: TGTGCCAGCAGAACACTAGCGGCGAGCTACAATGAGCAGTTCTTC. This sequence encodes CASRTLAASYNEQFF. Drawing the rest from reference TRBV2 and TRBJ2-1, the complete variable domain is EPEVTQTPSHQVTQMGQEVILRCVPISNHLYFYWYRQILGQKVEFLVSFYNNEISEKSEIFDDQFSVERPDGSNFTLKIRSTKLEDSAMYFCASRTLAASYNEQFFGPGTRLTVL.

A remark on this clone: This sample also contains other DNA sequences that code for the same CDR3. The chain carries TRBV15 and TRBJ1-5, with 7 bases aligning to TRBD1. This CDR3 is 14 amino acids long. Germline V lookup: CDR1 LNHNV, CDR2 YYDKDF (reference sequence). V lost 3 bases and J lost 4; bases outside the gene matches: 3. The CDR3 region is CATSRRGQNQPQHF. The CDR3, as DNA: TGTGCCACCAGCAGGCGGGGACAGAATCAGCCCCAGCATTTT.

The rearrangement joins TRBV6-5 to TRBJ2-4; possible D gene TRBD1, 5 bases. Trimming pared 3 bases from V and 2 bases from J, leaving 11 bases between. Germline-derived CDR1 and CDR2 are MNHEY and SVGAGI. CDR3 length: 15 residues. This CDR3 reads CASSYGQGTKNIQYF. In DNA form, the CDR3 reads TGTGCCAGCAGTTATGGCCAGGGAACCAAAAACATTCAGTACTTC.

The rearrangement joins TRBV28 to TRBJ2-5; 9 bases agree with TRBD2. The CDR3 runs 14 residues. V trimming: 11 bases; J trimming: 5 bases; junction bases outside the gene matches: 12. Germline CDR1 is MDHEN and CDR2 is SYDVKM. This chain's CDR3 is CAAKYSGSRETQYF. The CDR3 DNA follows: TGTGCCGCCAAATATAGCGGGAGCCGGGAGACCCAGTACTTC.

The chain couples TRBV2 to TRBJ2-7; possible D gene TRBD2, 8 bases. Trimming stripped 5 bases from V and 2 bases from J, with 13 bases between. CDR1 SNHLY and CDR2 FYNNEI come from the germline V gene. The CDR3 consists of 14 residues. The CDR3, as DNA: TGTGCCAGCAGTTTAGCGGGGACAGCCTACGAGCAGTACTTC. This translates into CASSLAGTAYEQYF.

The chain links TRBV7-3 to TRBJ2-2; TRBD1 is a possible D gene (5 bases). The germline CDR1 and CDR2 sequences are SGHTA and FQGTGA. The length of the CDR3 is 17 residues. Trimming pared 0 bases from V and 2 bases from J, leaving 13 bases between. DNA of the CDR3: TGTGCCAGCAGCTTAACGTTAGACAGTCTAAACACCGGGGAGCTGTTTTTT. This codes for CASSLTLDSLNTGELFF. The full variable domain, its missing parts supplied by reference TRBV7-3 and TRBJ2-2, is GAGVSQTPSNKVTEKGKYVELRCDPISGHTALYWYRQSLGQGPEFLIYFQGTGAADDSGLPNDRFFAVRPEGSVSTLKIQRTERGDSAVYLCASSLTLDSLNTGELFFGEGSRLTVL.

This chain uses TRBV28 with TRBJ2-1, with D perhaps TRBD2 (5 bases). From germline, CDR1 is MDHEN and CDR2 SYDVKM. The CDR3 consists of 16 residues. Trimming removed 1 base at V and 0 bases at J, with 10 bases between. The CDR3 region is CASSLLGRVSYNEQFF. In nucleotides, the CDR3 is TGTGCCAGCAGTTTATTGGGGAGAGTCTCCTACAATGAGCAGTTCTTC. Combining the CDR3 with reference TRBV28 and TRBJ2-1 gives the whole variable domain DVKVTQSSRYLVKRTGEKVFLECVQDMDHENMFWYRQDPGLGLRLIYFSYDVKMKEKGDIPEGYSVSREKKERFSLILESASTNQTSMYLCASSLLGRVSYNEQFFGPGTRLTVL.

The chain couples TRBV13 to TRBJ2-2; 8 bases align to TRBD2. Germline trimming cut 7 bases from V and 5 bases from J; bases unmatched to any gene: 9. The CDR3 contains 15 residues. CDR1 PRHDT and CDR2 FYEKMQ come from the germline V gene (reference sequence). Written as DNA, the CDR3 is TGTGCCAGCATTTTCGGACTAGCACGTACCGGGGAGCTGTTTTTT. Its translation is CASIFGLARTGELFF.

Written as DNA, the CDR3 is TGTGCCAGCAGTCAAGCGCAGGGTTCCTACGAGCAGTACTTC. It codes for CASSQAQGSYEQYF. The chain uses TRBV11-2 and TRBJ2-7, with D maybe TRBD1 (5 bases). Germline V gene lookup returns CDR1 SGHAT and CDR2 FQNNGV. Deletions cut 6 bases from V and 1 base from J, with 13 bases between. This CDR3 contains 14 residues.

This clone was found once. This chain uses TRBV5-4 with TRBJ1-6; D uncertain. In germline, CDR1 is SGHNT, CDR2 YYREEE (reference sequence). The V and J ends lost 4 bases and 10 bases respectively, with 15 bases between them. The CDR3 totals 14 residues. CDR3 in DNA: TGTGCCAGCAGCCCCAACTGGGCAGAGTCACCCCTCCACTTT. It translates to CASSPNWAESPLHF.

This sequence joins TRBV28 and TRBJ2-4, with 7 positions matching TRBD2. The CDR3 spans 18 residues. V dropped 5 bases and J dropped 0; count of bases not matched to a gene: 13. Germline assignment: CDR1 MDHEN and CDR2 SYDVKM. The CDR3 protein is CASSRADGGRTAKNIQYF. CDR3 DNA: TGTGCCAGCAGTAGAGCCGACGGGGGGAGGACAGCCAAAAACATTCAGTACTTC. The full variable domain, with the rest looked up from reference TRBV28 and TRBJ2-4, is DVKVTQSSRYLVKRTGEKVFLECVQDMDHENMFWYRQDPGLGLRLIYFSYDVKMKEKGDIPEGYSVSREKKERFSLILESASTNQTSMYLCASSRADGGRTAKNIQYFGAGTRLSVL.

The rearrangement uses TRBV2 and TRBJ1-1, with a weak D call TRBD1 (6 bases). Looked up from germline, CDR1 is SNHLY and CDR2 is FYNNEI. The germline V and J ends were trimmed by 6 bases and 3 bases, with 11 bases remaining between them. This CDR3 spans 13 amino acids. In DNA, the CDR3 is TGTGCCAGCAGGACGGACAGCTACACTGAAGCTTTCTTT. The encoded protein is CASRTDSYTEAFF.

The chain combines TRBV7-9 with TRBJ2-7, with TRBD2 as a possible D gene (5 bases). Germline values: CDR1 SEHNR, CDR2 FQNEAQ (reference sequence). This CDR3 spans 16 amino acids. Trimming took off 5 bases at V and 0 bases at J, with 17 bases between the two ends. The CDR3 region has the DNA TGTGCCAGCAGCAATCGGCAGACGGGAAGCTCCTACGAGCAGTACTTC. Translated, it gives CASSNRQTGSSYEQYF.